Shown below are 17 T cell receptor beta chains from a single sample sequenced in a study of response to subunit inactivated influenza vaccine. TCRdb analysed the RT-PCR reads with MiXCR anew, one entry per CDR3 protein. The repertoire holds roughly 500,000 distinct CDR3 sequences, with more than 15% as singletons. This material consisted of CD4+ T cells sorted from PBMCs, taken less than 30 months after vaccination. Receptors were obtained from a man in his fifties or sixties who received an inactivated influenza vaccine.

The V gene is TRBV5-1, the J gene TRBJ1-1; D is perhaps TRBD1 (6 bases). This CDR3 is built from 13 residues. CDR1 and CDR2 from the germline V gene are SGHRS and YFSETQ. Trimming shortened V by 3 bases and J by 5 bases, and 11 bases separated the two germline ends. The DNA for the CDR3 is TGCGCCAGCAGCTCAACAGGGAAAACTGAAGCTTTCTTT. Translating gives CASSSTGKTEAFF.

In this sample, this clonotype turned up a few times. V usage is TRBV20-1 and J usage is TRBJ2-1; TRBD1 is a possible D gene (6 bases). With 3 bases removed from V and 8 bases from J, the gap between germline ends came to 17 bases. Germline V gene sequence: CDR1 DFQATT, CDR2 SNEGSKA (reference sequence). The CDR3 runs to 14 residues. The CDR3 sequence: CSASRSRDTYEQFF. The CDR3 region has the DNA TGCAGTGCTAGTAGATCACGGGACACCTATGAGCAGTTCTTC.

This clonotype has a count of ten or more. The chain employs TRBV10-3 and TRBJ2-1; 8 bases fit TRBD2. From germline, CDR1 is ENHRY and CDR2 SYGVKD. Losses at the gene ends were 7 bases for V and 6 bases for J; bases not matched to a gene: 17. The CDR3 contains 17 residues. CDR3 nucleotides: TGTGCCATCAAAGGGACTAGTAGCTCAGGCGGCAGCAATGAGCAGTTCTTC. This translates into CAIKGTSSSGGSNEQFF.

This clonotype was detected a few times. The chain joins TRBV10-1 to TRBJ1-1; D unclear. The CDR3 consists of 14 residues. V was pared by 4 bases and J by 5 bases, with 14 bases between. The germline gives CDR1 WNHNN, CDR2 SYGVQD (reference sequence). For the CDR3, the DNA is TGCGCCAGCAGTGGACGGGCGGCTTTAACTGAAGCTTTCTTT. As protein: CASSGRAALTEAFF.

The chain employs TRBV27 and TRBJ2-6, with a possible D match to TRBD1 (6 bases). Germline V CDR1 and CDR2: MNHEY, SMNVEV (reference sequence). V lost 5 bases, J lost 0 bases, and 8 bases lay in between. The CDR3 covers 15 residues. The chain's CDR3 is CASSGQSSGANVLTF. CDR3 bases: TGTGCCAGCAGTGGACAGTCCTCTGGGGCCAACGTCCTGACTTTC.

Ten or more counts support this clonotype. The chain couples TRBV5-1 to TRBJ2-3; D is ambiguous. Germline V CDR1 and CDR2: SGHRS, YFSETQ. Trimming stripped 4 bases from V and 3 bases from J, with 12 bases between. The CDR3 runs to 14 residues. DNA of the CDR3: TGCGCCAGCAGCCCAATGGATCGGACAGATACGCAGTATTTT. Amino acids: CASSPMDRTDTQYF.

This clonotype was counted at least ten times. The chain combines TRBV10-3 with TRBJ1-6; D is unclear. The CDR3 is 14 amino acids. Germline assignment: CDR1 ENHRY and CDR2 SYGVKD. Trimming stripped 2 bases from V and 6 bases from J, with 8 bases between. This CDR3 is CAISENSRNSPLHF. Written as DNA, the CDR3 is TGTGCCATCAGTGAGAACAGCCGTAATTCACCCCTCCACTTT.

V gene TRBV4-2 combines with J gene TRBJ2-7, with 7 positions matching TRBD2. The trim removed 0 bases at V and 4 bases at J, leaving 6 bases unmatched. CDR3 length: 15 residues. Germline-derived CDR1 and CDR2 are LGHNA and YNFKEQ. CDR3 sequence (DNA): TGTGCCAGCAGCCAAGATAAACTAGCGACTTACGAGCAGTACTTC. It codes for CASSQDKLATYEQYF.

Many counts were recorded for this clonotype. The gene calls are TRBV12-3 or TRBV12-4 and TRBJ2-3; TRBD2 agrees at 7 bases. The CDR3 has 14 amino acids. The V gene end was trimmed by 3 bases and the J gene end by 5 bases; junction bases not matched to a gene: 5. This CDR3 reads CASSFWGRVDTQYF. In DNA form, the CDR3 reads TGTGCCAGCAGTTTTTGGGGGAGGGTAGATACGCAGTATTTT.

CDR3 residues: CASSLWGAQTDTQYF. CDR3 DNA: TGCGCCAGCAGCTTGTGGGGGGCGCAGACAGATACGCAGTATTTT. The chain couples TRBV5-1 to TRBJ2-3; D might be TRBD1 or TRBD2, each matching 6 bases. With 1 base removed from V and 3 bases from J, the gap between germline ends came to 12 bases. The CDR3 is made up of 15 amino acids. Germline V gene sequence: CDR1 SGHRS, CDR2 YFSETQ.

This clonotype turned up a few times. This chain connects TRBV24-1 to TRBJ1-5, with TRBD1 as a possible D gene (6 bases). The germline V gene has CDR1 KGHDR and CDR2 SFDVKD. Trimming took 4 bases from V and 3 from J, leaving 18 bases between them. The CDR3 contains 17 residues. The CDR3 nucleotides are TGTGCCACCAGTGACCACAGGGTTGGGGTGGACAATCAGCCCCAGCATTTT. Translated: CATSDHRVGVDNQPQHF.

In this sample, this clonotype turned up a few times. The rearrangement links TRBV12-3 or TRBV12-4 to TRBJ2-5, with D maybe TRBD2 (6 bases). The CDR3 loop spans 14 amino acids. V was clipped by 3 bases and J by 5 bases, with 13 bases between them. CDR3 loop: CASSFGGSIETQYF. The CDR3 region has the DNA TGTGCCAGCAGTTTTGGAGGGAGTATTGAGACCCAGTACTTC.

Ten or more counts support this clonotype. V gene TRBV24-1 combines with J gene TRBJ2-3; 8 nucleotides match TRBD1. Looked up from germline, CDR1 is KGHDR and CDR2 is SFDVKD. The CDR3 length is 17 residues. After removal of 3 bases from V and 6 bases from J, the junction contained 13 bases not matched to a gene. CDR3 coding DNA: TGTGCCACCAGTGATACTACAGGGGGTCCTGTGCGGGATACGCAGTATTTT. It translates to CATSDTTGGPVRDTQYF.

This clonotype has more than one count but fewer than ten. The CDR3, as DNA: TGTGCCAGCAGCCACGTTAGCGGGGGGGGCAATGAGCAGTTCTTC. It is translated as CASSHVSGGGNEQFF. The rearrangement links TRBV4-2 to TRBJ2-1, with 11 bases that match TRBD2. The CDR3 consists of 15 residues. V lost 3 bases to trimming and J lost 6 bases; unmatched junction nucleotides: 4. Germline V gene sequence: CDR1 LGHNA, CDR2 YNFKEQ.

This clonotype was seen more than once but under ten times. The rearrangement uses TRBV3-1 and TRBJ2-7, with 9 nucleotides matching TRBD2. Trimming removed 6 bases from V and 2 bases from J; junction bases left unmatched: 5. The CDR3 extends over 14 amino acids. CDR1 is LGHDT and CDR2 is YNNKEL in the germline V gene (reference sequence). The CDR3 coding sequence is TGTGCCAGCAGTCGAAGACTAGCGGCCTACGAGCAGTACTTC. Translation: CASSRRLAAYEQYF.

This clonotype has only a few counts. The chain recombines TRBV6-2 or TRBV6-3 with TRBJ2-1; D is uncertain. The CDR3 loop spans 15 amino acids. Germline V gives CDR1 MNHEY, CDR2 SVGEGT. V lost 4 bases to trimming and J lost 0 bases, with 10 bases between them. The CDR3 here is CASSSRHSSYNEQFF. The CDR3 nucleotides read TGTGCCAGCAGTTCTAGACACAGCTCCTACAATGAGCAGTTCTTC.

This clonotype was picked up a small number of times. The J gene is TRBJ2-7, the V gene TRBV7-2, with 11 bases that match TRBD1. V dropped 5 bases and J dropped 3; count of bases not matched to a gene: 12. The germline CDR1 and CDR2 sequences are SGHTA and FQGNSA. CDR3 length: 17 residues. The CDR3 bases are TGTGCCAGCAGCAAACGAGGCTCGGGACAGGGGGTCTACGAGCAGTACTTC. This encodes CASSKRGSGQGVYEQYF.